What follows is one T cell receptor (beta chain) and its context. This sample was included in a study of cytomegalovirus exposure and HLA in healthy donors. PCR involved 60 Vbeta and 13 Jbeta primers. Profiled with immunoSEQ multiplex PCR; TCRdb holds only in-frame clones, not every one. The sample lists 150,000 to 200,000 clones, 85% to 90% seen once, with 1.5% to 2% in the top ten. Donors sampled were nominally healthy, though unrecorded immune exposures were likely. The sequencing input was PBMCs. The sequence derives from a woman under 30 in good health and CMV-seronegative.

CDR3 nucleotides: TGTGCCATCAGCCGACAGGGGCCTTTGGGAGGAAACACCATATATTTT. The encoded protein is CAISRQGPLGGNTIYF. V and J are TRBV10-3 and TRBJ1-3; 8 bases align to TRBD1. The CDR3 has 16 amino acids. V was pared by 6 bases and J by 4 bases, with 11 bases of the junction left unmatched. CDR1 is ENHRY, CDR2 SYGVKD, per germline.